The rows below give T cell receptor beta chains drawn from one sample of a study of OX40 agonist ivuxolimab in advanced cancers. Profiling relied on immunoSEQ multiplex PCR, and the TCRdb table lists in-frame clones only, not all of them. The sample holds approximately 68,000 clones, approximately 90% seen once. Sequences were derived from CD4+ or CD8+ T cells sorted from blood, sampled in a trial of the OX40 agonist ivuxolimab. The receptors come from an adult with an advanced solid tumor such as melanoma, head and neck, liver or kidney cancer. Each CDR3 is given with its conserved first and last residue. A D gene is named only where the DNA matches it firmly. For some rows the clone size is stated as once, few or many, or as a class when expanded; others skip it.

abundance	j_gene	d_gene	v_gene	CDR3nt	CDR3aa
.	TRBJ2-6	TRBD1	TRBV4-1	TGCGCCAGCAGCCATGGACAGGGTAGCTCTGGGGCCAACGTCCTGACTTTC	CASSHGQGSSGANVLTF
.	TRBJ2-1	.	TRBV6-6	TGTGCCAGCATGACACCAGGACAAAACAATGAGCAGTTCTTC	CASMTPGQNNEQFF
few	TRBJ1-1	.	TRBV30	TGTGCGAGACAGAGGAACACTGAAGCTTTCTTT	CARQRNTEAFF
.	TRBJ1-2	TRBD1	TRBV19	TGTGCCAGTAGTATATCACGGACAGGGTTGAAATTC	CASSISRTGLKF
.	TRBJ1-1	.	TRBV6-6	TGTGCCAGCAGCCCTAGGAACACTGAAGCTTTCTTT	CASSPRNTEAFF
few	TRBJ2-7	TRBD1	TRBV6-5	TGTGCCAGCAGACCCGGGACAGAGTACTACGAGCAGTACTTC	CASRPGTEYYEQYF
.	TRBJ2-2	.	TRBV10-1	TGCGCCAGCAGAGCCTCTGGGGCGGGCACCGGGGAGCTGTTTTTT	CASRASGAGTGELFF
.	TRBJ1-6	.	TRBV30	TGTGCCTGGAGTATAGGCGTGTATAATTCACCCCTCCACTTT	CAWSIGVYNSPLHF
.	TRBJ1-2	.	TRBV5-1	TGCGCCAGCAGCCAGGAGACGAGCAACTATGGCTACACCTTC	CASSQETSNYGYTF
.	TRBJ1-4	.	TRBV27	TGTGCCAGCGGGGGCGGAGACTCGGACGAAAAACTGTTTTTT	CASGGGDSDEKLFF
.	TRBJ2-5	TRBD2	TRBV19	TGTGCCAGTAGTATAGATGAGACTAGCGGGGGGGGGACCCAGTACTTC	CASSIDETSGGGTQYF
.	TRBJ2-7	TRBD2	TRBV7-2	TGTGCCAGCAACGCGGCTAGCGGGGGCACCTACGAGCAGTACTTC	CASNAASGGTYEQYF
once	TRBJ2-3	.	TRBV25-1	TGTGCCAGCAGCCCTAGCACAGATACGCAGTATTTT	CASSPSTDTQYF
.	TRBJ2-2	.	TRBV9	TGTGCCAGCAGCGTACGAGGGGAATCCGGGGAGCTGTTTTTT	CASSVRGESGELFF
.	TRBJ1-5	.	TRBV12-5	TGTGCTAGTGGTTTTCCACGGATGCCCCAGCATTTT	CASGFPRMPQHF
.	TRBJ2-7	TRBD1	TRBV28	TGTGCCAGCAGTTTGGGGACAGGGAGAGGGGAGCAGTACTTC	CASSLGTGRGEQYF
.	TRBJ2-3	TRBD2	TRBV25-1	TGTGCCAGCAGTGACTGGACTAGCGGGGGAAGCACAGATACGCAGTATTTT	CASSDWTSGGSTDTQYF
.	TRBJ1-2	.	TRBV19	TGTGCCAGTAGTATAGCTGGCACGGATTATGGCTACACCTTC	CASSIAGTDYGYTF
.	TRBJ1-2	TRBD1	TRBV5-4	TGTGCCAGCAGCGCGGGACAGGGAAGAGGGCCCTATGGCTACACCTTC	CASSAGQGRGPYGYTF
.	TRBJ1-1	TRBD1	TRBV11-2	TGTGCCAGCAGCTCCCCAGGGGGGACGAACACTGAAGCTTTCTTT	CASSSPGGTNTEAFF
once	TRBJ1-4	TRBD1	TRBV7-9	TGTGCCAGCCAGGGGGATTGGAATGAAAAACTGTTTTTT	CASQGDWNEKLFF
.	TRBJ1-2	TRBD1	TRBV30	TGTGCCTGCAAGACAGGGTTCAACTATGGCTACACCTTC	CACKTGFNYGYTF
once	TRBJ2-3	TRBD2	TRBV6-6	TGTGCCAGCAATGCGGGAGGAATGGAGGATACGCAGTATTTT	CASNAGGMEDTQYF
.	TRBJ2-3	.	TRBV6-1	TGTGCCAGCAGTGACGCGGGGAACACAGATACGCAGTATTTT	CASSDAGNTDTQYF
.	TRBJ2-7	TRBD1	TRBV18	TGTGCCAGCTCACCACCAGGACAGGGGTCCTACGAGCAGTACTTC	CASSPPGQGSYEQYF
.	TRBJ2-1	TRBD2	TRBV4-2	TGTGCCAGCAGCCAAGCAGTGGGTAGCGGGGATTACCTGGGTGAGCAGTTCTTC	CASSQAVGSGDYLGEQFF
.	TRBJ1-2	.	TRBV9	TGTGCCAGCAGTGACCGGACTGATAACTATGGCTACACCTTC	CASSDRTDNYGYTF
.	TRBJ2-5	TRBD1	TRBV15	TGTGCCACCAGGATCCGGGACAGGGTAGAGACCCAGTACTTC	CATRIRDRVETQYF
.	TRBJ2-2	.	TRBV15	TGTGCCACCAGCAGAGATTTTAGGGGACTCAACACCGGGGAGCTGTTTTTT	CATSRDFRGLNTGELFF
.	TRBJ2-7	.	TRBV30	TGTGCCTGGAGTGCTACAGGGCCCGGCGAGCAGTACTTC	CAWSATGPGEQYF
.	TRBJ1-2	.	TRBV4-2	TGTGCCAGCAGCCAAGATCCGGAGAATTATGGCTACACCTTC	CASSQDPENYGYTF
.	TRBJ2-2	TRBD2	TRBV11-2	TGTGCCAGCAGCTCCCGAGGGCTAACTAGCGGGGTTGCCGGGGAGCTGTTTTTT	CASSSRGLTSGVAGELFF
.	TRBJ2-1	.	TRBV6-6	TGTGCCAGCAGTTACACTTCCGGGACCGCCAACAATGAGCAGTTCTTC	CASSYTSGTANNEQFF
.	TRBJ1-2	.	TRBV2	TGTGCCAGCAGCGCAGGCTATAACTATGGCTACACCTTC	CASSAGYNYGYTF
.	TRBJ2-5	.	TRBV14	TGTGCCAGCAGCCAAGTCGAGGTTCGAGAGACCCAGTACTTC	CASSQVEVRETQYF